This TCR beta chain was sequenced for a study of T cell repertoires in cytomegalovirus infection (dated by TCRdb to between 2018 and 2021). Regarding the study in general: Alongside well-studied HLA-B-restricted epitopes, the peptide stimulations were aimed at recently identified HLA-C-restricted CMV epitopes, whose presentation resists viral immunomodulation. Donor HLA type was relevant to the analysis, because carriage of CMV infection together with the matching HLA type was indicated by public TCR beta signatures.

Paper-wide results and their limitations: The ex vivo response was dominated by HLA-C-restricted CMV-specific TCR beta clonotypes, which also provided the single most frequent clonotype in two of eight donors. In both this cohort and an independent cohort of 300 to 450 donors, the cumulative frequency of public TCR beta family members distinguished carriers of CMV infection plus the relevant HLA type.

Instrument on record: Illumina HiSeq 1500. The raw public reads went through TCRdb reprocessing: fastp at Q25, MiXCR clone calling, in-frame beta chains kept. CDR3 protein sequences are deduplicated, and each keeps its most common genes and DNA. Recorded for this sample are around 900,000 distinct CDR3 sequences; roughly 31% of them occurred a single time. The ten most abundant clones make up 13% of the sample. In the paper's terms, the treatment or condition label means: in vitro stimulation with specific CMV peptide epitopes to enrich CMV-specific T cells. The cysteine opens and the phenylalanine closes a CDR3 of 16 amino acids. Of all the DNA, just the CDR3 is kept, 48 bases in frame from base 1. Reading the germline V gene gives CDR1 LGHNT and CDR2 FRNRAP. Trimming accounts for 5 bases at V and 3 bases at J, while the number of junction bases matched to no gene is 9. Notes on this clonotype: Its target antigen remains unknown. Base qualities are missing; no much larger clone stands one base away.

The sequences come from cultured CD8+ T cells from PBMCs, collected from culture after CMV antigen stimulation. This receptor was taken from a human donor in good health (CMV status not recorded). Some clones in this sample may be carry-over from other donors' samples. The chain was built from TRBV12-5 and TRBJ1-1, with 10 bases matching TRBD1. The CDR3 protein is CASGRMTGGFDTEAFF. The DNA sequence follows: TGTGCTAGTGGTCGCATGACAGGGGGCTTCGACACTGAAGCTTTCTTT.